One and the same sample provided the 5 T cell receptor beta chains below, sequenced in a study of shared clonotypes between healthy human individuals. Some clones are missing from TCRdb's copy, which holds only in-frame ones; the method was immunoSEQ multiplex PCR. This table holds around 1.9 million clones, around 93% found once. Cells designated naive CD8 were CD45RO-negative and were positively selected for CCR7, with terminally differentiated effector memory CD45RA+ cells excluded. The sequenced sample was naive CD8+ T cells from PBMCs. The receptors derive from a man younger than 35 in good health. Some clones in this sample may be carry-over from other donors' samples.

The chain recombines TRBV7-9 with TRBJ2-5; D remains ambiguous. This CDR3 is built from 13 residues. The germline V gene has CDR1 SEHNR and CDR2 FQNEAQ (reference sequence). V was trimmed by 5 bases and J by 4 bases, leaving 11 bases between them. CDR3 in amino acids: CASSPGRLETQYF. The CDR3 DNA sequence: TGTGCCAGCAGCCCTGGACGGCTAGAGACCCAGTACTTC.

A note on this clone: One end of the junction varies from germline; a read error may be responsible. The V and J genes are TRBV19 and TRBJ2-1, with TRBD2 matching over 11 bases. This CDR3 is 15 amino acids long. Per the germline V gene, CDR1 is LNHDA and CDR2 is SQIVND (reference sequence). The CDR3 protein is CASRGLAAAYHEQFF. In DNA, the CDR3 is TGTGCCAGTAGGGGACTAGCGGCCGCCTACCATGAGCAGTTCTTC.

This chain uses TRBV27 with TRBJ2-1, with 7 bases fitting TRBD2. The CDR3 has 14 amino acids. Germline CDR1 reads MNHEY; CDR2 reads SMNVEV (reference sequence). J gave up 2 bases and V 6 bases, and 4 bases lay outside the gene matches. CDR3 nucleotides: TGTGCCAGCAGGTGGGGGGGTACCTACAATGAGCAGTTCTTC. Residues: CASRWGGTYNEQFF.

The DNA of the CDR3 is TGTGCCAGCAGCCACGAGGGACAGAACTATGGCTACACCTTC. Protein: CASSHEGQNYGYTF. The chain links TRBV16 to TRBJ1-2; 7 nucleotides line up with TRBD1. The CDR3 contains 14 residues. V shed 3 bases, J shed 2 bases, and the junction held 3 bases outside the gene matches. Germline CDR1 reads KGHSY; CDR2 reads FQNENV.

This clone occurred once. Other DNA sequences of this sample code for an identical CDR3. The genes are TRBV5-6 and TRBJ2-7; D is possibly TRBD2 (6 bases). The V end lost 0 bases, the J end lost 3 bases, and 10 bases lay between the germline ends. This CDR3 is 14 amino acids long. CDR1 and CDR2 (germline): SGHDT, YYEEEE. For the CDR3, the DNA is TGTGCCAGCAGCTTGGGGGCGGGGAGCTACGAGCAGTACTTC. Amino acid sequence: CASSLGAGSYEQYF.